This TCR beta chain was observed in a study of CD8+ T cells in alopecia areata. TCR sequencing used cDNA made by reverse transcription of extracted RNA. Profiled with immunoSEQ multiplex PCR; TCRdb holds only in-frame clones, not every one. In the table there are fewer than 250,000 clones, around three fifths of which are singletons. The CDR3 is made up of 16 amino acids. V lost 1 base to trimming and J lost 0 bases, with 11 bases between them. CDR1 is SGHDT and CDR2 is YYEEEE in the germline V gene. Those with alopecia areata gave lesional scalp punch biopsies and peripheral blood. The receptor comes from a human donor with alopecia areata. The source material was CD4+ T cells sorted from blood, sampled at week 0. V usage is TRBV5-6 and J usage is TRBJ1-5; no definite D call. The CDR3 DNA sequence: TGTGCCAGCAGCTTGACCAGGAGATATAGCAATCAGCCCCAGCATTTT. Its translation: CASSLTRRYSNQPQHF.